The 25 T cell receptor beta chains given below trace back to one sample, sequenced in a study of vaccination effects on CD4 cells after COVID-19. TCRdb's copy holds only in-frame clones and misses some; the assay was immunoSEQ multiplex PCR. The sample has roughly 34,000 clones; roughly four fifths are singletons. No antigen is known for these receptors. Antigen-specific CD4+ T cells were first expanded with viral peptide pools by the ViraFEST assay and only then sequenced. Following an approximately eleven-day culture, CD4+ T cells were purified. Participants completed two doses of the BNT162b2 or mRNA-1273 vaccine. Specimen: CD4+ T cells from PBMCs cultured with HCoV-NL63 spike peptides, collected after COVID-19 vaccination. The source is a human donor who received a COVID-19 vaccine. Some clones in this sample may be carry-over from other donors' samples.

The V and J genes are TRBV7-9 and TRBJ1-2; D is unclear. CDR3 size: 12 residues. Trimming cost V 5 bases and J 6 bases, with 10 bases left between them. Germline V CDR1 and CDR2: SEHNR, FQNEAQ (reference sequence). This CDR3 is CASSPVRHGYTF. Written as DNA, the CDR3 is TGTGCCAGCAGCCCCGTTCGGCATGGCTACACCTTC.

V and J are TRBV4-1 and TRBJ1-1; D not certain. CDR1 and CDR2 from the germline V gene are MGHRA and YSYEKL. V lost 0 bases to trimming and J lost 4 bases, with 15 bases between them. The CDR3 has 16 residues. The CDR3 nucleotides are TGCGCCAGCAGCCAAGAATCCCCCGGGAGAGGCACTGAAGCTTTCTTT. Translating gives CASSQESPGRGTEAFF.

This chain joins TRBV7-2 and TRBJ2-1, with 9 bases matching TRBD1. Germline CDR1 reads SGHTA; CDR2 reads FQGNSA. Trimming cost V 1 base and J 4 bases; bases outside gene matches: 2. This CDR3 contains 15 residues. The CDR3 here is CASSLDRGQYNEQFF. Written as DNA, the CDR3 is TGTGCCAGCAGCTTAGACAGGGGGCAGTACAATGAGCAGTTCTTC.

The gene calls are TRBV29-1 and TRBJ1-5; 9 bases agree with TRBD1. Looked up from germline, CDR1 is SQVTM and CDR2 is ANQGSEA. The CDR3 runs to 14 residues. Trimming at V came to 4 bases and at J to 7 bases, leaving 8 bases not matched to a gene. CDR3 loop: CSVAEGQGGQPQHF. DNA of the CDR3: TGCAGCGTTGCAGAGGGACAGGGCGGCCAGCCCCAGCATTTT. Using reference TRBV29-1 and TRBJ1-5 for the parts outside the CDR3, the full variable domain is SAVISQKPSRDICQRGTSLTIQCQVDSQVTMMFWYRQQPGQSLTLIATANQGSEATYESGFVIDKFPISRPNLTFSTLTVSNMSPEDSSIYLCSVAEGQGGQPQHFGDGTRLSIL.

The chain combines TRBV5-6 with TRBJ2-7, with a tentative D call TRBD2 (6 bases). This CDR3 has 14 residues. CDR1 and CDR2 (germline): SGHDT, YYEEEE. V dropped 2 bases and J dropped 3 bases, with 12 bases sitting between them. CDR3 in amino acids: CASSFQEGLYEQYV. CDR3 sequence (DNA): TGTGCCAGCAGCTTTCAGGAGGGACTCTACGAGCAGTACGTC.

The DNA of the CDR3 is TGTGCCAGCAGTGGCCTAGGGCAGCCGAGGGCCGGGGAGCTGTTTTTT. This codes for CASSGLGQPRAGELFF. The chain uses TRBV2 and TRBJ2-2, with a tentative D call TRBD2 (5 bases). The CDR3 covers 16 residues. Trimming cost V 4 bases and J 6 bases, with 18 bases left between them. Germline V gene data show CDR1 as SNHLY and CDR2 as FYNNEI.

The chain recombines TRBV5-1 with TRBJ2-5, with D possibly being TRBD1 or TRBD2 (6 bases each). Deletions cut 4 bases from V and 4 bases from J, with 14 bases between. Germline assignment: CDR1 SGHRS and CDR2 YFSETQ. The CDR3 length is 14 residues. CDR3 protein: CASSPQWGAETQYF. Written as DNA, the CDR3 is TGCGCCAGCAGCCCCCAGTGGGGGGCAGAGACCCAGTACTTC. Filled out from reference TRBV5-1 and TRBJ2-5, the complete variable domain reads KAGVTQTPRYLIKTRGQQVTLSCSPISGHRSVSWYQQTPGQGLQFLFEYFSETQRNKGNFPGRFSGRQFSNSRSEMNVSTLELGDSALYLCASSPQWGAETQYFGPGTRLLVL.

The rearrangement joins TRBV4-1 to TRBJ2-5; D not certain. Germline V gives CDR1 MGHRA, CDR2 YSYEKL. The CDR3 runs to 13 residues. Trimming stripped 1 base from V and 5 bases from J, with 8 bases between. The CDR3 here is CASSQVRLETQYF. The CDR3 nucleotides are TGCGCCAGCAGCCAAGTTCGCTTGGAGACCCAGTACTTC.

This clone was detected once. The chain carries TRBV21-1 and TRBJ1-5; the D segment call TRBD1 is taken from the table without a DNA check. TRBV21-1 is described as a pseudogene. This CDR3 contains 19 residues. This chain's CDR3 is CASEIPRGRNFGSNQPQHF. The CDR3 region has the DNA TGTGCCAGCGAAATACCAAGGGGCAGAAATTTCGGTAGCAATCAGCCCCAGCATTTT.

The gene calls are TRBV18 and TRBJ2-7, with 9 bases lining up with TRBD1. CDR3 size: 15 residues. After removal of 5 bases from V and 6 bases from J, the junction contained 11 bases not matched to a gene. Germline loops: CDR1 KGHSH, CDR2 LQKENI. The CDR3 loop is CASSRPLLDRGEQYF. CDR3 nucleotides: TGTGCCAGCTCAAGGCCCCTTTTGGACAGGGGCGAGCAGTACTTC. The entire variable domain, with the rest obtained from reference TRBV18 and TRBJ2-7, is as follows: NAGVMQNPRHLVRRRGQEARLRCSPMKGHSHVYWYRQLPEEGLKFMVYLQKENIIDESGMPKERFSAEFPKEGPSILRIQQVVRGDSAAYFCASSRPLLDRGEQYFGPGTRLTVT.

V usage is TRBV29-1 and J usage is TRBJ1-5; D gene uncertain. This CDR3 has 14 residues. The V end lost 4 bases, the J end lost 0 bases, and 10 bases lay between the germline ends. From germline, CDR1 is SQVTM and CDR2 ANQGSEA. CDR3 coding DNA: TGCAGCGTTGTAGTCGGCAATAGCAATCAGCCCCAGCATTTT. Translation: CSVVVGNSNQPQHF.

In this sample, this clone turned up a few times. V gene TRBV14 combines with J gene TRBJ1-2; no reliable D call. The V end lost 1 base, the J end lost 4 bases, and 7 bases lay between the germline ends. The CDR3 covers 13 residues. In germline, CDR1 is SGHDN, CDR2 FVKESK. CDR3 in amino acids: CASSQGQIYGYTF. The CDR3 coding sequence is TGTGCCAGCAGCCAAGGGCAGATCTATGGCTACACCTTC.

This chain uses TRBV3-1 (or the pseudogene TRBV3-2) with TRBJ1-3; possibly TRBD1 for D (6 bases). Trimming stripped 4 bases from V and 3 bases from J, with 16 bases between. Germline V CDR1 and CDR2: LGHDT, YNNKEL (reference sequence). The CDR3 covers 16 residues. The CDR3 here is CASSPRGAGVGNTIYF. The CDR3 DNA reads as TGTGCCAGCAGCCCAAGGGGGGCAGGGGTTGGAAACACCATATATTTT.

This chain links TRBV11-3 with TRBJ2-3; D is possibly TRBD1 or TRBD2 (5 bases each). The V gene's germline CDR1 is SGHNT and CDR2 YENEEA. V was pared by 5 bases and J by 0 bases, with 15 bases between. The CDR3 consists of 16 residues. The CDR3 DNA reads as TGTGCCAGCAGCCCCCCCGGGACGACTAGCACAGATACGCAGTATTTT. Translated: CASSPPGTTSTDTQYF.

In the case of this clone: Other DNA variants within this sample encode the same CDR3. The V gene is TRBV7-3, the J gene TRBJ1-1; D is possibly TRBD1 (6 bases). The CDR3 is 13 residues long. Per the germline V gene, CDR1 is SGHTA and CDR2 is FQGTGA. V was pared by 4 bases and J by 2 bases, with 8 bases between. The CDR3 DNA follows: TGTGCCAGCAGCTCGGACAGAAACACTGAAGCTTTCTTT. It translates to CASSSDRNTEAFF.

V is TRBV28 and J is TRBJ2-3; D remains ambiguous. Germline CDR1 MDHEN, CDR2 SYDVKM. This CDR3 is 13 amino acids long. The V gene lost 6 bases and the J gene lost 2 bases, with 9 bases spanning the gap. CDR3 coding DNA: TGTGCCAGCAGCTTCTTTGCCACAGATACGCAGTATTTT. Its translation: CASSFFATDTQYF.

V is TRBV18 and J is TRBJ1-1; TRBD1 agrees at 11 bases. Germline V gene sequence: CDR1 KGHSH, CDR2 LQKENI. This CDR3 comprises 16 residues. V shed 4 bases and J 1 base; nucleotides not matched to a gene: 5. CDR3 amino acids: CASSLGQGGENTEAFF. Written as DNA, the CDR3 is TGTGCCAGCTCACTGGGACAGGGGGGAGAGAACACTGAAGCTTTCTTT.

The chain couples TRBV21-1 to TRBJ1-1. TRBV21-1 is noted as a pseudogene. The CDR3 totals 16 residues. CDR3 nucleotide sequence: TGTGCCAGCAGCAAAGCGGACGGGACCTTGATATTTGAAGCTTTCTTT. This encodes CASSKADGTLIFEAFF.

The rearrangement joins TRBV14 to TRBJ1-6; the D gene is possibly TRBD1 (5 bases). The germline gives CDR1 SGHDN, CDR2 FVKESK. V was trimmed by 0 bases and J by 7 bases, leaving 13 bases between them. CDR3 length: 16 amino acids. The chain's CDR3 is CASSQDKGPPNSPLHF. In DNA form, the CDR3 reads TGTGCCAGCAGCCAAGATAAGGGACCCCCGAATTCACCCCTCCACTTT.

The chain employs TRBV6-2 or TRBV6-3 and TRBJ2-7; D ambiguous. This CDR3 is built from 13 residues. Trimming took 2 bases from V and 9 from J, leaving 14 bases between them. The germline V gene encodes CDR1 MNHEY and CDR2 SVGEGT. The CDR3 loop is CASSYDGYERQYV. DNA of the CDR3: TGTGCCAGCAGTTACGACGGCTACGAGCGGCAGTACGTC.

This chain links TRBV18 with TRBJ1-5; 9 bases map to TRBD1. CDR3 length: 16 amino acids. Trimming at V came to 3 bases and at J to 0 bases, leaving 3 bases not matched to a gene. CDR1 is KGHSH, CDR2 LQKENI, per germline. The CDR3 region is CASSPGTGYSNQPQHF. In DNA, the CDR3 is TGTGCCAGCTCACCTGGGACAGGGTATAGCAATCAGCCCCAGCATTTT.

The sample holds one count of this clone. The chain uses TRBV7-3 and TRBJ1-6, with 9 bases fitting TRBD1. With V trimmed by 5 bases and J by 9 bases, 5 bases remained unmatched. The CDR3 consists of 14 residues. CDR1 SGHTA and CDR2 FQGTGA come from the germline V gene. CDR3 bases: TGTGCCAGCAGCCGCGGACAGGGGACTTCACCCCTCCACTTT. As protein: CASSRGQGTSPLHF.

The rearrangement links TRBV5-5 to TRBJ1-2; a possible D gene is TRBD1 (5 bases). Per the germline V gene, CDR1 is SGHKS and CDR2 is YYEKEE (reference sequence). V was pared by 2 bases and J by 4 bases, with 9 bases between. The CDR3 length is 13 residues. DNA for the CDR3: TGTGCCAGCAGCTTAGCAGGGCCCTATGGCTACACCTTC. Protein: CASSLAGPYGYTF.

This clone was counted between two and nine times. J is TRBJ2-5 and V is TRBV6-5, with a tentative D call TRBD1 (6 bases). The V end was cut by 1 base, the J end by 2 bases, with 8 bases between. Germline V gives CDR1 MNHEY, CDR2 SVGAGI. The CDR3 loop spans 14 amino acids. The CDR3 sequence: CASSYFDRQETQYF. The DNA of the CDR3 is TGTGCCAGCAGTTACTTTGACAGGCAAGAGACCCAGTACTTC.

CDR3 residues: CASSISGSNTGELFF. DNA of the CDR3: TGTGCCAGCTCCATCTCAGGGTCGAACACCGGGGAGCTGTTTTTT. The V gene is TRBV18, the J gene TRBJ2-2, with D possibly being TRBD1 (5 bases). CDR1 and CDR2 from the germline V gene are KGHSH and LQKENI. The V end lost 6 bases, the J end lost 0 bases, and 11 bases lay between the germline ends. This CDR3 is 15 amino acids long. Drawing the rest from reference TRBV18 and TRBJ2-2, the complete variable domain is NAGVMQNPRHLVRRRGQEARLRCSPMKGHSHVYWYRQLPEEGLKFMVYLQKENIIDESGMPKERFSAEFPKEGPSILRIQQVVRGDSAAYFCASSISGSNTGELFFGEGSRLTVL.